Included here is one TCR beta chain sequence, with context. This record comes from a study of blood T cell repertoires in COVID-19. Study-wide background: Italy, Spain and the United States were the sources of the convalescent and acute COVID-19 samples.

The germline V gene encodes CDR1 SNHLY and CDR2 FYNNEI. The trim removed 7 bases at V and 0 bases at J, leaving 8 bases unmatched. This CDR3 is 16 amino acids long. Only in-frame clones appear in the TCRdb table, and some are missing; sequencing was by immunoSEQ multiplex PCR. The sample records under 85,000 clones, around 85% being singletons. The sequence was obtained from a woman older than 75 with active or convalescent COVID-19. What was sequenced was peripheral blood. J is TRBJ1-4 and V is TRBV2; 7 nucleotides agree with TRBD1. CDR3 in amino acids: CASTLTGTATNEKLFF. DNA for the CDR3: TGTGCCAGCACCTTGACAGGGACTGCAACTAATGAAAAACTGTTTTTT.